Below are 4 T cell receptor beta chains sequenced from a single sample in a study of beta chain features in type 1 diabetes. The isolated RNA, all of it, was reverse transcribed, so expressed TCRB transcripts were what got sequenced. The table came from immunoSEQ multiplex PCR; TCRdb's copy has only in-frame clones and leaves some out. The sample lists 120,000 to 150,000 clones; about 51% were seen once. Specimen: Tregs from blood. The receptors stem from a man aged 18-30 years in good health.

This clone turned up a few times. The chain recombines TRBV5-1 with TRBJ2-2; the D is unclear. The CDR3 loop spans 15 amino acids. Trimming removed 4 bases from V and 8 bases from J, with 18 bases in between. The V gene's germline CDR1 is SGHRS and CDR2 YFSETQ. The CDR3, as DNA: TGCGCCAGCAGCCCGGGTTATATGAACATAGGGGAGCTGTTTTTT. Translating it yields CASSPGYMNIGELFF.

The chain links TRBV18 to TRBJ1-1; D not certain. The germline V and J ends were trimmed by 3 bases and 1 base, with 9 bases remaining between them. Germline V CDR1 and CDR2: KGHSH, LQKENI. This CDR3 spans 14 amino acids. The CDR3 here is CASSPRSGNTEAFF. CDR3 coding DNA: TGTGCCAGCTCACCCAGATCAGGGAACACTGAAGCTTTCTTT.

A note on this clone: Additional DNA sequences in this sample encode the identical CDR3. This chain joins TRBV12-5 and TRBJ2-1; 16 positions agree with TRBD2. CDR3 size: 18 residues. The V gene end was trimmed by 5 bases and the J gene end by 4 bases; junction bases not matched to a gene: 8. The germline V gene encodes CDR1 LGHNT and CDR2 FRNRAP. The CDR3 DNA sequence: TGTGCTAGTGGTCCGGGACTAGCGGGAGGGCCGGGTTACAATGAGCAGTTCTTC. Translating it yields CASGPGLAGGPGYNEQFF.

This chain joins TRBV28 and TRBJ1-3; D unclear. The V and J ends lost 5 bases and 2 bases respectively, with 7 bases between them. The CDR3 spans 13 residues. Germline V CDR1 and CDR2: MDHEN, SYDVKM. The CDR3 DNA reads TGTGCCAGCAGTACAGTCACTGGAAACACCATATATTTT. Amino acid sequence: CASSTVTGNTIYF.